The 27 T cell receptor beta chains in this list originate from one sample, sequenced in a study of TIL therapy for anti-PD-1-resistant metastatic lung cancer. The immunoSEQ assay was v3. Generated by immunoSEQ multiplex PCR, the TCRdb table keeps only in-frame clones and is missing some. Of 45,000 to 75,000 clones in the sample, about nine tenths are singletons; the top ten hold just over 2.5%. The time point here: pre-treatment sample, taken before nivolumab and TIL therapy. The source material was blood, sampled at baseline. Every receptor here comes from a person aged 25-85 years with non-small cell lung cancer.

This chain connects TRBV2 to TRBJ2-7; 9 nucleotides align to TRBD2. Losses at the gene ends were 6 bases for V and 5 bases for J; bases not matched to a gene: 8. The CDR3 has 14 residues. Germline-derived CDR1 and CDR2 are SNHLY and FYNNEI. CDR3 sequence reads: CASSVLAGDHEQYF. CDR3 nucleotide sequence: TGTGCCAGCAGCGTTTTAGCGGGAGACCACGAGCAGTACTTC.

The chain links TRBV3-1 (or the pseudogene TRBV3-2) to TRBJ2-7; D is uncertain. Trimming stripped 0 bases from V and 2 bases from J, with 8 bases between. The CDR3 is 14 amino acids. The germline V gene encodes CDR1 LGHDT and CDR2 YNNKEL (reference sequence). Here the CDR3 reads CASSQEGGTYEQYF. The CDR3, as DNA: TGTGCCAGCAGCCAAGAAGGTGGGACCTACGAGCAGTACTTC.

The chain uses TRBV3-1 (or the pseudogene TRBV3-2) and TRBJ1-1; 8 bases map to TRBD1. CDR1 and CDR2 from the germline V gene are LGHDT and YNNKEL (reference sequence). J lost 11 bases, V lost 1 base, and 9 bases had no gene match. The CDR3 length is 14 residues. The CDR3, as DNA: TGTGCCAGCAGCCAAGTCGGAGGGACAGGTGGGGCTTTCTTT. Its protein product is CASSQVGGTGGAFF.

This chain uses TRBV30 with TRBJ2-5, with TRBD1 identical over 9 bases. Germline V gene sequence: CDR1 GTSNPN, CDR2 SVGIG (reference sequence). This CDR3 has 14 residues. V shed 5 bases and J 2 bases; nucleotides not matched to a gene: 6. CDR3 sequence (DNA): TGTGCCTGGGGTCCCGACAGGGGGCAAGAGACCCAGTACTTC. Its protein product is CAWGPDRGQETQYF. Supplemented by reference TRBV30 and TRBJ2-5, the full variable domain reads SQTIHQWPATLVQPVGSPLSLECTVEGTSNPNLYWYRQAAGRGLQLLFYSVGIGQISSEVPQNLSASRPQDRQFILSSKKLLLSDSGFYLCAWGPDRGQETQYFGPGTRLLVL.

The chain recombines TRBV18 with TRBJ2-3; 10 bases align to TRBD2. The CDR3 loop spans 19 amino acids. Germline V CDR1 and CDR2: KGHSH, LQKENI. V was clipped by 0 bases and J by 2 bases; unmatched bases: 11. The CDR3 region is CASSPPYTLAGGPTDTQYF. The CDR3 nucleotides read TGTGCCAGCTCACCACCTTACACTTTAGCGGGAGGCCCCACAGATACGCAGTATTTT.

The chain uses TRBV10-3 and TRBJ1-5; the match to TRBD1 covers 12 bases. The germline V gene has CDR1 ENHRY and CDR2 SYGVKD. Losses at the gene ends were 0 bases for V and 9 bases for J; bases not matched to a gene: 9. The CDR3 extends over 17 amino acids. CDR3 nucleotide sequence: TGTGCCATCAGTGAGTCGTCAGGGACAGGGGGCTCTTGGCCCCAGCATTTT. It is translated as CAISESSGTGGSWPQHF.

The chain carries TRBV3-1 (or the pseudogene TRBV3-2) and TRBJ2-2; D remains unclear. Germline lookup yields CDR1 LGHDT and CDR2 YNNKEL (reference sequence). This CDR3 spans 16 amino acids. Deletions cut 3 bases from V and 2 bases from J, with 13 bases between. This CDR3 is CASSHGWAVNTGELFF. The CDR3 coding sequence is TGTGCCAGCAGCCACGGTTGGGCGGTTAACACCGGGGAGCTGTTTTTT.

The chain carries TRBV11-2 and TRBJ2-3; 7 positions match TRBD2. The ends lost 5 bases at V and 1 base at J; junction bases unmatched: 9. Germline V gene data show CDR1 as SGHAT and CDR2 as FQNNGV. This CDR3 is built from 16 residues. CDR3 in amino acids: CASSPGRVAGTDTQYF. The CDR3 DNA sequence: TGTGCCAGCAGCCCAGGGAGGGTAGCGGGCACAGATACGCAGTATTTT.

J is TRBJ2-6 and V is TRBV27, with D hard to call. The CDR3 extends over 17 amino acids. CDR1 and CDR2 (germline): MNHEY, SMNVEV (reference sequence). V was cut by 5 bases and J by 0 bases, with 14 bases left in between. In nucleotides, the CDR3 is TGTGCCAGCAGTCCACTTACGGTAACCTCTGGGGCCAACGTCCTGACTTTC. It specifies CASSPLTVTSGANVLTF.

This chain connects TRBV7-9 to TRBJ2-2; D gene ambiguous. V was shortened by 4 bases and J by 2 bases, with 8 bases between the two germline ends. The CDR3 is made up of 14 amino acids. CDR1 SEHNR and CDR2 FQNEAQ come from the germline V gene (reference sequence). CDR3 loop: CASSSPFNTGELFF. In nucleotides, the CDR3 is TGTGCCAGCAGCTCCCCGTTTAACACCGGGGAGCTGTTTTTT.

V and J are TRBV7-7 and TRBJ2-1, with 14 bases lining up with TRBD2. V shed 5 bases and J 6 bases; nucleotides not matched to a gene: 6. Germline values: CDR1 SSHAT, CDR2 FNYEAQ (reference sequence). This CDR3 is 16 amino acids long. The CDR3 DNA follows: TGTGCCAGCAGCGCGAAGGGACTAGCGGGAGTCAATGAGCAGTTCTTC. This sequence encodes CASSAKGLAGVNEQFF. The whole variable domain, filled in from reference TRBV7-7 and TRBJ2-1, reads GAGVSQSPRYKVTKRGQDVTLRCDPISSHATLYWYQQALGQGPEFLTYFNYEAQPDKSGLPSDRFSAERPEGSISTLTIQRTEQRDSAMYRCASSAKGLAGVNEQFFGPGTRLTVL.

This rearrangement joins TRBV5-5 to TRBJ1-2; TRBD1 agrees at 7 bases. Losses at the gene ends were 3 bases for V and 4 bases for J; bases not matched to a gene: 3. CDR1 is SGHKS and CDR2 is YYEKEE in the germline V gene (reference sequence). The CDR3 has 13 residues. CDR3 amino acids: CASSSDRTYGYTF. The CDR3 region has the DNA TGTGCCAGCAGCTCGGACAGGACCTATGGCTACACCTTC.

The chain joins TRBV29-1 to TRBJ2-7; no clear D gene. In germline, CDR1 is SQVTM, CDR2 ANQGSEA. The ends were cut back, 7 bases at V and 3 bases at J, with 10 bases in the middle. This CDR3 is 11 amino acids long. This CDR3 is CSATYYYEQYF. The DNA for the CDR3 is TGCAGCGCGACATACTACTACGAGCAGTACTTC.

The chain has TRBV29-1 and TRBJ1-1, with D uncertain. V dropped 0 bases and J dropped 6 bases, with 11 bases sitting between them. This CDR3 contains 13 residues. The germline gives CDR1 SQVTM, CDR2 ANQGSEA. As DNA, the CDR3 is TGCAGCGTTGAAGAAATCCAGAGGGCTGAAGCTTTCTTT. Amino acids: CSVEEIQRAEAFF.

The chain links TRBV11-2 to TRBJ1-4; no firm D call. CDR3 size: 15 residues. V was cut by 1 base and J by 2 bases, with 8 bases left in between. Per the germline V gene, CDR1 is SGHAT and CDR2 is FQNNGV. CDR3 bases: TGTGCCAGCAGCTTAGCCAGGCTTACTAATGAAAAACTGTTTTTT. Translation: CASSLARLTNEKLFF.

The chain joins TRBV19 to TRBJ1-5; D is unclear. The length of the CDR3 is 16 residues. From germline, CDR1 is LNHDA and CDR2 SQIVND (reference sequence). Trimming left V 7 bases short and J 0 bases short, with 16 bases between. The DNA for the CDR3 is TGTGCCAGTACCCCGCAAGTGGGGAATAGCAATCAGCCCCAGCATTTT. Translating it yields CASTPQVGNSNQPQHF.

A single count supports this clone. This rearrangement joins TRBV7-9 to TRBJ1-2; D remains unclear. The V end was cut by 1 base, the J end by 4 bases, with 4 bases between. The CDR3 loop spans 12 amino acids. CDR1 and CDR2 from the germline V gene are SEHNR and FQNEAQ (reference sequence). The CDR3, as DNA: TGTGCCAGCAGCTTAGGCTTCTATGGCTACACCTTC. It codes for CASSLGFYGYTF.

CDR3 protein: CASSPEDGTDTQYF. The CDR3 bases are TGTGCCAGCAGTCCCGAGGATGGCACAGATACGCAGTATTTT. V and J are TRBV28 and TRBJ2-3; D remains unclear. This CDR3 is 14 amino acids long. Germline CDR1 MDHEN, CDR2 SYDVKM. The V end lost 5 bases, the J end lost 1 base, and 10 bases lay between the germline ends.

The chain recombines TRBV6-5 with TRBJ2-7; 7 bases align to TRBD1. V shed 6 bases, J shed 3 bases, and the junction held 8 bases outside the gene matches. Germline V CDR1 and CDR2: MNHEY, SVGAGI. The CDR3 is 14 amino acids. The CDR3 spells CASRTDRDSYEQYF. The DNA of the CDR3 is TGTGCCAGCAGAACTGACAGGGATAGCTACGAGCAGTACTTC.

As regards this clone: This specimen includes other DNA sequences encoding the same CDR3. The J gene is TRBJ2-1, the V gene TRBV9; D is unclear. Looked up from germline, CDR1 is SGDLS and CDR2 is YYNGEE. The V end was cut by 3 bases, the J end by 7 bases, with 2 bases between. This CDR3 contains 10 residues. The CDR3 protein is CASSGNEQFF. The CDR3 nucleotides are TGTGCCAGCAGCGGTAATGAGCAGTTCTTC.

The rearrangement uses TRBV19 and TRBJ1-5, with 9 bases matching TRBD1. Germline CDR1 and CDR2: LNHDA and SQIVND (reference sequence). The CDR3 has 14 amino acids. Trimming removed 6 bases from V and 6 bases from J; junction bases left unmatched: 6. CDR3 nucleotides: TGTGCCAGTAGACGAACAGGGGGCGCTCAGCCCCAGCATTTT. Translation: CASRRTGGAQPQHF.

The V call is TRBV7-9, the J call TRBJ2-1, with 8 nucleotides matching TRBD1. Germline CDR1 is SEHNR and CDR2 is FQNEAQ (reference sequence). CDR3 length equals 13 residues. J gave up 10 bases and V 3 bases, and 5 bases lay outside the gene matches. CDR3 residues: CASSLDRVGEQFF. Here the CDR3 DNA reads TGTGCCAGCAGCTTGGACAGGGTTGGGGAGCAGTTCTTC.

The chain joins TRBV28 to TRBJ2-3; maybe TRBD2 (6 bases). The V end was cut by 2 bases, the J end by 1 base, with 19 bases between. CDR3 length: 18 residues. The germline CDR1 and CDR2 sequences are MDHEN and SYDVKM. For the CDR3, the DNA is TGTGCCAGCAGTTTAACTAGCCTTGTGGGGCTAGGCACAGATACGCAGTATTTT. Its translation: CASSLTSLVGLGTDTQYF.

The chain couples TRBV13 to TRBJ1-2, with 7 nucleotides matching TRBD1. Germline loops: CDR1 PRHDT, CDR2 FYEKMQ (reference sequence). J lost 4 bases, V lost 10 bases, and 9 bases had no gene match. The CDR3 spans 13 residues. The CDR3 DNA reads as TGTGCCACCAAAGGGGACAGCCCCTATGGCTACACCTTC. Protein: CATKGDSPYGYTF.

CDR3 DNA sequence: TGTGCCAGCAGCCTAACAGGGGGAGGTTTCCTCTACGAGCAGTACTTC. This translates into CASSLTGGGFLYEQYF. The chain combines TRBV3-1 (or the pseudogene TRBV3-2) with TRBJ2-7; 8 nucleotides line up with TRBD1. The CDR3 consists of 16 residues. The ends lost 4 bases at V and 3 bases at J; junction bases unmatched: 11. CDR1 and CDR2 from the germline V gene are LGHDT and YNNKEL (reference sequence).

The CDR3 reads CASSEFAERNTIYF. CDR3 nucleotides: TGTGCCAGCAGTGAATTTGCTGAGAGAAACACCATATATTTT. The chain links TRBV2 to TRBJ1-3; no firm D call. From germline, CDR1 is SNHLY and CDR2 FYNNEI. V was shortened by 2 bases and J by 5 bases, with 10 bases between the two germline ends. The length of the CDR3 is 14 residues.

The chain has TRBV27 and TRBJ2-7, with TRBD2 identical over 10 bases. The CDR3 totals 15 residues. Trimming at V came to 3 bases and at J to 1 base, leaving 3 bases not matched to a gene. Germline V gives CDR1 MNHEY, CDR2 SMNVEV (reference sequence). CDR3 nucleotides: TGTGCCAGCAGTTTTAGGACTAGCGGATCCTACGAGCAGTACTTC. Protein product: CASSFRTSGSYEQYF.